Listed below are T cell receptor beta chains from one sample, sequenced in a study of T cells in Graves' hyperthyroidism and ophthalmopathy. MiXCR, run by TCRdb on the multiplex PCR reads, gives a single entry per CDR3 protein. Of around 600,000 distinct CDR3 sequences listed, 13% to 15% are singletons. Input material: blood. All receptors come from a woman between 18 and 29 years old with Graves' ophthalmopathy. The CDR3 runs from the conserved cysteine through the conserved F or W. The D gene is left open where the match is weak. Part of the rows lack a size; the others show once, few, many or a class for expanded clones.

TRBJ2-3	.	many	TRBV12-3/TRBV12-4	CASSLATSFHTQYF	TGTGCCAGCAGTCTTGCGACTAGTTTCCATACGCAGTATTTT
TRBJ2-5	.	many	TRBV6-2/TRBV6-3	CASSYWTERSEETQYF	TGTGCCAGCAGTTACTGGACAGAGCGAAGTGAAGAGACCCAGTACTTC
TRBJ1-2	TRBD1	.	TRBV4-1	CASSQESGTGFYGYTF	TGCGCCAGCAGCCAAGAATCCGGGACAGGGTTTTATGGCTACACCTTC
TRBJ1-1	.	.	TRBV4-1	CASSQRAGRETEAFF	TGCGCCAGCAGCCAACGGGCAGGGCGCGAAACTGAAGCTTTCTTT
TRBJ1-2	TRBD1	few	TRBV12-3/TRBV12-4	CASSFGLTTGDGYGYTF	TGTGCCAGCAGTTTTGGATTGACTACAGGGGACGGGTATGGCTACACCTTC
TRBJ2-2	.	.	TRBV27	CASSLIRTGELFF	TGTGCCAGCAGTTTAATCAGGACAGGGGAGCTGTTTTTT
TRBJ2-5	.	few	TRBV5-8	CASSLFGLKETQYF	TGTGCCAGCAGCTTGTTTGGTCTCAAAGAGACCCAGTACTTC
TRBJ2-3	TRBD2	many	TRBV2	CASNHGGRTDTQYF	TGTGCCAGCAACCACGGCGGGAGAACAGATACGCAGTATTTT
TRBJ1-2	.	many	TRBV6-2/TRBV6-3	CASSRSRGTPTPHYGYTF	TGTGCCAGCAGCCGTAGTCGAGGGACTCCAACGCCGCACTATGGCTACACCTTC
TRBJ1-5	.	many	TRBV20-1	CSARDLGQVIHF	TGCAGTGCTAGAGATCTAGGGCAGGTGATCCATTTT
TRBJ2-1	TRBD1	.	TRBV19	CASSLNRGYNEQFF	TGTGCCAGTAGTTTAAACAGGGGTTACAATGAGCAGTTCTTC
TRBJ1-2	.	many	TRBV20-1	CSARAGLIYGYTF	TGCAGTGCTAGAGCAGGATTGATCTATGGCTACACCTTC
TRBJ1-5	TRBD1	.	TRBV20-1	CSATTGANQPQHF	TGCAGTGCCACCACAGGGGCCAATCAGCCCCAGCATTTT
TRBJ1-1	.	many	TRBV14	CASSQVRRNTEAFF	TGTGCCAGCAGCCAAGTCCGCAGGAATACTGAAGCTTTCTTT
TRBJ2-7	.	many	TRBV11-2	CASSLLPYEQYF	TGTGCCAGCAGCCTGCTCCCCTACGAGCAGTACTTC
TRBJ2-1	.	.	TRBV20-1	CSAPPSGGLNEQFF	TGCAGTGCCCCCCCGAGCGGAGGTTTGAATGAGCAGTTCTTC
TRBJ2-1	TRBD2	.	TRBV7-2	CASSPLPGRAGGPGEQFF	TGTGCCAGCAGCCCCTTGCCGGGGAGAGCGGGAGGGCCGGGGGAGCAGTTCTTC
TRBJ2-1	TRBD2	few	TRBV9	CASSPRGLVGNEQFF	TGTGCCAGCAGCCCCCGGGGACTAGTGGGCAATGAGCAGTTCTTC
TRBJ2-2	.	.	TRBV11-1	CASGLVYRTENTGELFF	TGTGCCAGCGGCTTAGTATACCGGACGGAGAACACCGGGGAGCTGTTTTTT
TRBJ2-7	TRBD2	few	TRBV15	CATSRDPRVRAGSYEQYF	TGTGCCACCAGCAGAGACCCCCGGGTAAGAGCGGGATCCTACGAGCAGTACTTC
TRBJ2-1	.	many	TRBV7-9	CASSSTRGRVYNEQFF	TGTGCCAGCAGCTCAACCCGGGGGCGGGTCTACAATGAGCAGTTCTTC
TRBJ1-4	.	few	TRBV6-5	CASSYRQSATNEKLFF	TGTGCCAGCAGTTACAGGCAGAGTGCAACTAATGAAAAACTGTTTTTT
TRBJ2-5	.	many	TRBV6-5	CASSYRPRLTEETQYF	TGTGCCAGCAGTTACCGGCCCCGACTGACCGAAGAGACCCAGTACTTC
TRBJ1-2	TRBD1	many	TRBV28	CASSSGGGYTF	TGTGCCAGCAGTTCAGGGGGTGGCTACACCTTC
TRBJ2-7	TRBD2	few	TRBV4-2	CASSQVTSGSHEQYF	TGTGCCAGCAGCCAAGTAACTAGCGGGAGCCACGAGCAGTACTTC
TRBJ1-2	.	many	TRBV7-8	CASSWTHRTTNYGYTF	TGTGCCAGCAGCTGGACTCACAGGACCACTAACTATGGCTACACCTTC
TRBJ2-1	TRBD2	many	TRBV7-9	CASSFSGSGGSPTSRSGEQFF	TGTGCCAGCAGCTTTAGTGGTTCTGGCGGGAGCCCCACGTCACGCTCGGGTGAGCAGTTCTTC
TRBJ2-3	.	many	TRBV30	CAWSVPDTQYF	TGTGCCTGGAGTGTTCCAGATACGCAGTATTTT
TRBJ1-2	TRBD1	few	TRBV20-1	CSANPGTGVYYGYTF	TGCAGTGCGAACCCCGGGACAGGGGTATACTATGGCTACACCTTC
TRBJ2-7	.	many	TRBV6-1	CASSEMGGPYEQYF	TGTGCCAGCAGTGAAATGGGAGGTCCCTACGAGCAGTACTTC
TRBJ2-2	.	.	TRBV3-1	CASSLGVNYGELFF	TGTGCCAGCAGCCTCGGAGTTAACTACGGGGAGCTGTTTTTT
TRBJ1-3	TRBD1	.	TRBV28	CASSIYQNRGRSGNTIYF	TGTGCCAGCAGTATCTATCAAAACAGGGGGCGCTCTGGAAACACCATATATTTT
TRBJ2-3	TRBD2	many	TRBV12-3/TRBV12-4	CASNDPSSGTTDTQYF	TGTGCCAGCAACGACCCCTCTAGCGGGACTACAGATACGCAGTATTTT
TRBJ1-4	TRBD1	many	TRBV7-8	CASSTGQGRSEKLFF	TGTGCCAGCAGCACCGGACAGGGGCGAAGTGAAAAACTGTTTTTT
TRBJ1-1	TRBD1	many	TRBV11-2	CASSLDGQGGTEAFF	TGTGCCAGCAGCTTAGACGGACAGGGGGGCACTGAAGCTTTCTTT
TRBJ1-5	TRBD1	many	TRBV6-5	CASSYDRGNQPQHF	TGTGCCAGCAGTTACGACAGGGGGAATCAGCCCCAGCATTTT
TRBJ1-2	.	many	TRBV28	CASSYPTGGRGYTF	TGTGCCAGCAGTTACCCAACCGGGGGCAGGGGCTACACCTTC
TRBJ2-1	.	many	TRBV5-1	CASSFSVSSSYNEQFF	TGCGCCAGCAGCTTTTCGGTCTCTAGCTCCTACAATGAGCAGTTCTTC
TRBJ1-2	.	many	TRBV18	CASSLQGGYTF	TGTGCCAGCTCACTACAGGGTGGCTACACCTTC
TRBJ2-7	TRBD2	many	TRBV5-1	CASSPTSGSHEQYF	TGCGCCAGCAGCCCGACTAGCGGGAGCCACGAGCAGTACTTC
TRBJ1-5	.	many	TRBV6-1	CASSPLVGNQPQHF	TGTGCCAGCAGCCCGTTGGTCGGCAATCAGCCCCAGCATTTT
TRBJ2-5	TRBD2	.	TRBV28	CASSKLAGETQYF	TGTGCCAGCAGTAAACTAGCGGGAGAGACCCAGTACTTC
TRBJ2-7	TRBD2	few	TRBV4-1	CASSRAGTSTEQYF	TGCGCCAGCAGCCGGGCAGGGACTAGCACCGAGCAGTACTTC
TRBJ2-5	.	many	TRBV12-3/TRBV12-4	CASNLIGGLQETQYF	TGTGCCAGCAATCTAATCGGGGGACTCCAAGAGACCCAGTACTTC
TRBJ2-1	.	.	TRBV6-1	CASMTGGNEQFF	TGTGCCAGTATGACAGGCGGCAATGAGCAGTTCTTC
TRBJ1-4	TRBD1	.	TRBV28	CASRQGAEKLFF	TGTGCCAGCAGGCAGGGGGCGGAAAAACTGTTTTTT
TRBJ1-1	.	once	TRBV10-3	CAISESMTLIGGNTEAFF	TGTGCCATCAGTGAGTCTATGACACTCATTGGAGGGAACACTGAAGCTTTCTTT